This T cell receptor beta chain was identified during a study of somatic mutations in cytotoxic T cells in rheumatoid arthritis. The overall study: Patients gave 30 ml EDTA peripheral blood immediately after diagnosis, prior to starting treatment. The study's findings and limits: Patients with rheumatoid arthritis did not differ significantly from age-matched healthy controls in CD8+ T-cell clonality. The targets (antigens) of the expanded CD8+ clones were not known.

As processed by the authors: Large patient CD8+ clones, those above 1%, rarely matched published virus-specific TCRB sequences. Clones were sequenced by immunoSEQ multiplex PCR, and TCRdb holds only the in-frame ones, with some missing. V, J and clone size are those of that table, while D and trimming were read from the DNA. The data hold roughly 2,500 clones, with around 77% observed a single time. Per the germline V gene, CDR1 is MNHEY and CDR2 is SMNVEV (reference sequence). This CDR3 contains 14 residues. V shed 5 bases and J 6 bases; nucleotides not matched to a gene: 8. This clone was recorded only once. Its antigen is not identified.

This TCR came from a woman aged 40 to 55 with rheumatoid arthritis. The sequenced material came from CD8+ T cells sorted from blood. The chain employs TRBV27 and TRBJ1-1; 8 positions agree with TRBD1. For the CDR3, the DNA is TGTGCCAGCAGTACTCTCCAGGGGGCGGCTGAAGCTTTCTTT. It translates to CASSTLQGAAEAFF.